The 31 T cell receptor beta chains in this list originate from one sample, sequenced in a study of response to subunit inactivated influenza vaccine. One entry per CDR3 protein, called by TCRdb with MiXCR from the RT-PCR reads. The sample includes about 700,000 distinct CDR3 sequences, around 14% of them seen just once. The specimen comprised PBMCs from blood, sampled less than 15 days before vaccination. These receptor sequences come from a man aged 50 to 59 who received an inactivated influenza vaccine.

The chain is built from TRBV5-1 and TRBJ2-3; D call uncertain. Trimming shortened V by 4 bases and J by 1 base, and 7 bases separated the two germline ends. This CDR3 comprises 13 residues. Germline-derived CDR1 and CDR2 are SGHRS and YFSETQ. CDR3 nucleotide sequence: TGCGCCAGCAGCGAAATGCGCACAGATACGCAGTATTTT. Its translation: CASSEMRTDTQYF.

The chain recombines TRBV20-1 with TRBJ2-7; 9 bases map to TRBD2. Germline V gene lookup returns CDR1 DFQATT and CDR2 SNEGSKA (reference sequence). The length of the CDR3 is 15 residues. The V segment lost 5 bases and the J segment 0 bases; nucleotides outside the gene matches: 8. CDR3 region: CSAYATSGFSYEQYF. In DNA form, the CDR3 reads TGCAGTGCTTACGCTACTAGCGGGTTCTCCTACGAGCAGTACTTC.

This clonotype was picked up a small number of times. V usage is TRBV29-1 and J usage is TRBJ2-5, with no clear D. The CDR3 covers 13 residues. V shed 0 bases and J shed 5 bases, with 10 bases lying between them. Germline lookup yields CDR1 SQVTM and CDR2 ANQGSEA. The CDR3 sequence is CSVEELYGETQYF. Here the CDR3 DNA reads TGCAGCGTTGAAGAGCTCTATGGGGAGACCCAGTACTTC.

The rearrangement uses TRBV12-3 or TRBV12-4 and TRBJ1-6; D is possibly TRBD1 (5 bases). The V gene lost 2 bases and the J gene lost 6 bases, with 8 bases spanning the gap. The CDR3 sequence is 14 residues long. CDR3 in amino acids: CASSLSGSNSPLHF. The CDR3 DNA is TGTGCCAGCAGTTTATCAGGGAGTAATTCACCCCTCCACTTT.

This clonotype was counted many times. The chain employs TRBV7-9 and TRBJ2-2; D is unresolved. V shed 0 bases and J shed 6 bases, with 20 bases lying between them. The CDR3 is 18 residues long. Germline CDR1 is SEHNR and CDR2 is FQNEAQ (reference sequence). CDR3 loop: CASSLAQIWDLTAGELFF. CDR3 DNA sequence: TGTGCCAGCAGCTTAGCGCAGATATGGGATCTCACAGCCGGGGAGCTGTTTTTT.

J is TRBJ2-1 and V is TRBV18, with TRBD1 as a possible D gene (6 bases). CDR1 and CDR2 from the germline V gene are KGHSH and LQKENI. The CDR3 is 13 amino acids. V was pared by 5 bases and J by 5 bases, with 10 bases between. CDR3 DNA: TGTGCCAGCTCAACAGACAGGAACAATGAGCAGTTCTTC. The encoded protein is CASSTDRNNEQFF.

This clonotype occurred a few times. The rearrangement uses TRBV4-3 and TRBJ2-7, with 12 bases that match TRBD2. The V segment lost 1 base and the J segment 9 bases; nucleotides outside the gene matches: 10. The CDR3 spans 16 residues. Germline loops: CDR1 LGHNA, CDR2 YSLEER. The CDR3 region has the DNA TGCGCCAGCAGCCAAGGACTAGCGGGAGACCCCGGTGGGCAGTACTTC. Its translation: CASSQGLAGDPGGQYF.

The rearrangement links TRBV12-3 or TRBV12-4 to TRBJ1-4, with a tentative D call TRBD1 (5 bases). Trimming cost V 6 bases and J 10 bases, with 21 bases left between them. This CDR3 spans 15 amino acids. The CDR3 sequence is CASRNQGTVGGKLFF. DNA of the CDR3: TGTGCCAGCAGGAACCAGGGAACGGTGGGTGGAAAACTGTTTTTT.

In this sample, this clonotype turned up a few times. V gene TRBV2 combines with J gene TRBJ2-5; 10 nucleotides align to TRBD2. The junction had 15 bases not matched to a gene; V was cut back by 6 bases and J by 5 bases. Germline-derived CDR1 and CDR2 are SNHLY and FYNNEI. This CDR3 is built from 17 residues. The CDR3 DNA is TGTGCCAGCAGCAGGTCGATCCTAGCGGGAGTTTCTGAGACCCAGTACTTC. It specifies CASSRSILAGVSETQYF.

A remark on this clonotype: A read error may account for a junction end that differs from germline. The chain recombines TRBV7-8 with TRBJ2-2, with a weak D call TRBD2 (6 bases). The CDR3 is made up of 16 amino acids. Per the germline V gene, CDR1 is SGHVS and CDR2 is FQNEAQ. This CDR3 is CASSLASGTPSGELFF. CDR3 coding DNA: TGTGCCAGCAGCCTAGCCTCCGGGACTCCATCCGGGGAGCTGTTTTTT.

This clonotype was seen at least ten times. V usage is TRBV14 and J usage is TRBJ1-1; 9 bases are a match to TRBD1. The CDR3 length is 16 residues. V lost 3 bases to trimming and J lost 0 bases; unmatched junction nucleotides: 5. CDR1 SGHDN and CDR2 FVKESK come from the germline V gene. DNA of the CDR3: TGTGCCAGCAGCCACGGGACAGGGAACATGAACACTGAAGCTTTCTTT. Translating gives CASSHGTGNMNTEAFF.

V and J are TRBV11-2 and TRBJ1-1; 8 bases line up with TRBD1. The V and J ends lost 5 bases and 4 bases, in that order; junction bases with no gene match: 9. The CDR3 is made up of 15 amino acids. Germline V gene data show CDR1 as SGHAT and CDR2 as FQNNGV. The CDR3 DNA is TGTGCCAGCAGCGCTAGACAGGGGTGGGCCACTGAAGCTTTCTTT. Translating gives CASSARQGWATEAFF.

This clonotype was observed a handful of times. V usage is TRBV27 and J usage is TRBJ2-2; no clear D gene. V shed 3 bases and J shed 1 base, with 9 bases lying between them. Per the germline V gene, CDR1 is MNHEY and CDR2 is SMNVEV (reference sequence). The CDR3 extends over 15 amino acids. Written as DNA, the CDR3 is TGTGCCAGCAGTTTTGGTCGGGTGAACACCGGGGAGCTGTTTTTT. Amino acid sequence: CASSFGRVNTGELFF.

This clonotype was found a few times. The J gene is TRBJ2-2, the V gene TRBV7-2; maybe TRBD1 (5 bases). CDR1 and CDR2 from the germline V gene are SGHTA and FQGNSA. CDR3 length: 15 amino acids. Trimming stripped 2 bases from V and 3 bases from J, with 10 bases between. CDR3: CASSLNQGYTGELFF. The DNA of the CDR3 is TGTGCCAGCAGCTTAAACCAGGGATACACCGGGGAGCTGTTTTTT.

V is TRBV5-1 and J is TRBJ2-2; TRBD2 might be the D (6 bases). This CDR3 region has 16 residues. From germline, CDR1 is SGHRS and CDR2 YFSETQ. Trimming stripped 0 bases from V and 5 bases from J, with 14 bases between. This CDR3 reads CASSLGSGGSTGELFF. The CDR3 coding sequence is TGCGCCAGCAGCTTGGGTAGCGGTGGTAGTACCGGGGAGCTGTTTTTT.

This clonotype was recorded a few times. The chain uses TRBV20-1 and TRBJ2-2, with unresolved D. Trimming removed 2 bases at V and 4 bases at J, with 14 bases between. In germline, CDR1 is DFQATT, CDR2 SNEGSKA (reference sequence). This CDR3 is built from 15 residues. Here the CDR3 reads CSARLDGYSTGELFF. For the CDR3, the DNA is TGCAGTGCTAGACTGGATGGGTATTCCACCGGGGAGCTGTTTTTT.

The rearrangement joins TRBV28 to TRBJ2-1; TRBD2 agrees at 9 bases. J lost 8 bases, V lost 3 bases, and 20 bases had no gene match. Germline CDR1 MDHEN, CDR2 SYDVKM. The CDR3 covers 19 residues. CDR3 DNA: TGTGCCAGCAGTTTTCCGTTAACGGGACTAGCTGGTGGGCCCGATGAGCAGTTCTTC. Amino acids: CASSFPLTGLAGGPDEQFF. Full variable domain (remainder filled in from reference TRBV28 and TRBJ2-1): DVKVTQSSRYLVKRTGEKVFLECVQDMDHENMFWYRQDPGLGLRLIYFSYDVKMKEKGDIPEGYSVSREKKERFSLILESASTNQTSMYLCASSFPLTGLAGGPDEQFFGPGTRLTVL.

This chain connects TRBV10-3 to TRBJ2-7; no reliable D call. Trimming stripped 0 bases from V and 6 bases from J, with 12 bases between. The CDR3 is 14 amino acids. The germline gives CDR1 ENHRY, CDR2 SYGVKD. CDR3: CAISESKGSGEQYF. The DNA of the CDR3 is TGTGCCATCAGTGAGTCGAAGGGTTCGGGCGAGCAGTACTTC.

This clonotype has ten or more counts. V is TRBV12-3 or TRBV12-4 and J is TRBJ2-7; D gene ambiguous. The V gene lost 4 bases and the J gene lost 5 bases, with 6 bases spanning the gap. This CDR3 is built from 11 residues. The CDR3 sequence: CASSWGNEQYF. In DNA, the CDR3 is TGTGCCAGCAGTTGGGGTAACGAGCAGTACTTC.

V and J are TRBV20-1 and TRBJ2-5, with 7 bases matching TRBD2. CDR1 DFQATT and CDR2 SNEGSKA come from the germline V gene (reference sequence). The CDR3 consists of 14 residues. V lost 3 bases and J lost 0; bases outside the gene matches: 4. The CDR3 spells CSASSSGNQETQYF. The CDR3 DNA reads TGCAGTGCTAGTTCTAGCGGCAACCAAGAGACCCAGTACTTC.

Only a few counts were recorded for this clonotype. The rearrangement joins TRBV7-8 to TRBJ1-1, with 8 bases identical to TRBD1. The CDR3 covers 13 residues. CDR1 and CDR2 from the germline V gene are SGHVS and FQNEAQ. V gave up 3 bases and J gave up 10 bases; unmatched junction bases: 7. The CDR3 sequence is CASSFQGQGRAFF. CDR3 bases: TGTGCCAGCAGCTTTCAAGGACAGGGTAGAGCTTTCTTT. Full variable domain (rest looked up from reference TRBV7-8 and TRBJ1-1): GAGVSQSPRYKVAKRGQDVALRCDPISGHVSLFWYQQALGQGPEFLTYFQNEAQLDKSGLPSDRFFAERPEGSVSTLKIQRTQQEDSAVYLCASSFQGQGRAFFGQGTRLTVV.

This clonotype was counted a few times. The gene calls are TRBV7-2 and TRBJ2-1; D is possibly TRBD1 (6 bases). This CDR3 is built from 13 residues. The V gene lost 6 bases and the J gene lost 8 bases, with 14 bases spanning the gap. The germline CDR1 and CDR2 sequences are SGHTA and FQGNSA. CDR3 loop: CASRILKGDEQFF. For the CDR3, the DNA is TGTGCCAGCAGGATACTCAAGGGGGATGAGCAGTTCTTC.

The chain carries TRBV2 and TRBJ2-7, with TRBD1 as a possible D gene (5 bases). V shed 6 bases and J shed 1 base, with 7 bases lying between them. This CDR3 has 12 amino acids. From germline, CDR1 is SNHLY and CDR2 FYNNEI. The CDR3 nucleotides read TGTGCCAGCAGACAGGAGTCCTACGAGCAGTACTTC. Its translation: CASRQESYEQYF.

This clonotype turned up a few times. The chain recombines TRBV9 with TRBJ2-7; the D gene could be TRBD1 or TRBD2 (6 bases each). In germline, CDR1 is SGDLS, CDR2 YYNGEE. The ends were cut back, 2 bases at V and 0 bases at J, with 12 bases in the middle. This CDR3 region has 15 residues. CDR3 sequence reads: CASSVAGHPSYEQYF. CDR3 nucleotide sequence: TGTGCCAGCAGCGTCGCGGGACACCCCTCCTACGAGCAGTACTTC.

This chain links TRBV6-5 with TRBJ1-6; D remains unclear. V lost 2 bases and J 9 bases, leaving 8 bases between the germline ends. This CDR3 contains 13 residues. Germline lookup yields CDR1 MNHEY and CDR2 SVGAGI. CDR3 nucleotides: TGTGCCAGCAGTTACGCCGAGATTTCACCCCTCCACTTT. Residues: CASSYAEISPLHF.

The J gene is TRBJ2-7, the V gene TRBV6-5; the D gene could be TRBD1 or TRBD2 (5 bases each). CDR3 size: 16 residues. The germline gives CDR1 MNHEY, CDR2 SVGAGI. Trimming pared 0 bases from V and 4 bases from J, leaving 16 bases between. CDR3: CASSYSTGTVAYEQYF. The CDR3 coding sequence is TGTGCCAGCAGTTACTCGACTGGGACGGTCGCATACGAGCAGTACTTC.

This chain joins TRBV11-1 and TRBJ2-7, with a possible D match to TRBD2 (5 bases). Germline V lookup: CDR1 SGHAT, CDR2 FQDESV (reference sequence). The germline V and J ends were trimmed by 1 base and 3 bases, with 22 bases remaining between them. This CDR3 region has 18 residues. CDR3 protein: CASSLGTYHYGVIYEQYF. Written as DNA, the CDR3 is TGTGCCAGCAGCTTAGGGACTTACCACTATGGGGTGATCTACGAGCAGTACTTC.

Ten or more counts support this clonotype. The CDR3 here is CASSQGGREQYF. The CDR3 DNA reads as TGTGCCAGCAGCCAAGGCGGCAGGGAGCAGTACTTC. The chain has TRBV3-1 and TRBJ2-7; D call uncertain. Trimming removed 1 base at V and 7 bases at J, with 8 bases between. From germline, CDR1 is LGHDT and CDR2 YNNKEL (reference sequence). The CDR3 runs to 12 residues.

This clonotype was detected a few times. V gene TRBV7-2 combines with J gene TRBJ1-1, with 9 bases aligning to TRBD1. This CDR3 has 14 residues. V lost 5 bases to trimming and J lost 2 bases; unmatched junction nucleotides: 3. The germline CDR1 and CDR2 sequences are SGHTA and FQGNSA. The CDR3 is CASSGQGSNTEAFF. The CDR3 nucleotides are TGTGCCAGCAGCGGACAGGGGAGTAACACTGAAGCTTTCTTT.

This clonotype was found many times. CDR3 sequence: CASSVGTSGIYEQYF. The CDR3 DNA is TGTGCCAGCAGCGTTGGGACTAGCGGGATATACGAGCAGTACTTC. The chain combines TRBV9 with TRBJ2-7, with TRBD2 identical over 13 bases. This CDR3 has 15 amino acids. The V and J ends lost 2 bases and 4 bases, in that order; junction bases with no gene match: 3. Germline values: CDR1 SGDLS, CDR2 YYNGEE.

Only a few counts were recorded for this clonotype. The V gene is TRBV7-9, the J gene TRBJ2-3, with D uncertain. Germline CDR1 SEHNR, CDR2 FQNEAQ (reference sequence). CDR3 length: 15 amino acids. V shed 2 bases and J shed 3 bases, with 12 bases lying between them. In nucleotides, the CDR3 is TGTGCCAGCAGCTTAAGTCTCATAAATACAGATACGCAGTATTTT. Amino acid sequence: CASSLSLINTDTQYF. Together with reference TRBV7-9 and TRBJ2-3, the CDR3 gives the full variable domain: DTGVSQNPRHKITKRGQNVTFRCDPISEHNRLYWYRQTLGQGPEFLTYFQNEAQLEKSRLLSDRFSAERPKGSFSTLEIQRTEQGDSAMYLCASSLSLINTDTQYFGPGTRLTVL.